This TCR beta chain was recorded in a study of OX40 agonist ivuxolimab in advanced cancers. Notes on the study in general: By week 6 at 0.1 to 3.0 mg/kg, blood CD4+ and CD8+ T cells had expanded clonally. Antigen specificity of clonally expanded peripheral T cells was not established. Low normalized T-cell clonal expansion also characterized some of the nonresponders.

Germline V CDR1 and CDR2: SEHNR, FQNEAQ (reference sequence). The trim removed 7 bases at V and 6 bases at J, leaving 7 bases unmatched. The CDR3 contains 13 residues. Comment on this clone: Its matching antigen is unknown.

TCRdb's copy holds only in-frame clones and misses some; the assay was immunoSEQ multiplex PCR. The table has approximately 58,000 clones, about nine tenths seen once. The chain has TRBV7-9 and TRBJ1-1; 8 positions agree with TRBD1. This sample comprised CD4+ or CD8+ T cells sorted from blood, obtained in a trial of the OX40 agonist ivuxolimab. This TCR came from an adult with an advanced solid tumor such as melanoma, head and neck, liver or kidney cancer. As DNA, the CDR3 is TGTGCCAGCAACCAAGACAGGGGCGCTGAAGCTTTCTTT. It specifies CASNQDRGAEAFF.